A selection of T cell receptor beta chains follows, all from one sample in a study of blood T cells in healthy people across ages. MiXCR, applied by TCRdb to the 5' RACE reads, yields one record per CDR3 protein. The table has almost 800,000 distinct CDR3 sequences, roughly 64% seen once. Sequenced sample: blood. These receptors came from a man under 40 in good health. The CDR3 runs from the conserved cysteine through the conserved F or W.

j_gene: TRBJ1-5; v_gene: TRBV28; CDR3aa: CASSSPRRGGNQPQHF
j_gene: TRBJ2-3; v_gene: TRBV10-3; CDR3aa: CAIAAGQSSTDTQYF
j_gene: TRBJ2-3; v_gene: TRBV7-9; CDR3aa: CASSLPGQGETDTQYF
j_gene: TRBJ2-1; v_gene: TRBV3-1; CDR3aa: CASSQGSRTQFF
j_gene: .; v_gene: TRBV24-1; CDR3aa: CATSAPTYEQYF
j_gene: TRBJ2-7; v_gene: TRBV29-1; CDR3aa: CSATGVEQYF
j_gene: TRBJ2-2; v_gene: TRBV5-5; CDR3aa: CASSPGLAGVSSGELFF
j_gene: TRBJ1-2; v_gene: TRBV3-1; CDR3aa: CASSHGTGGFSYYGYTF
j_gene: TRBJ2-7; v_gene: TRBV25-1; CDR3aa: CASSGGPQYF
j_gene: TRBJ2-5; v_gene: TRBV12-3/TRBV12-4; CDR3aa: CASRQKETQYF
j_gene: TRBJ2-3; v_gene: TRBV29-1; CDR3aa: CIVEDTGGTDTQYF
j_gene: TRBJ2-3; v_gene: TRBV10-3; CDR3aa: CAISESFRWTSGSTTDTQYF
j_gene: TRBJ2-5; v_gene: TRBV5-1; CDR3aa: CASSLVGAGETQYF
j_gene: TRBJ1-1; v_gene: TRBV7-2; CDR3aa: CASSLGADISFF
j_gene: TRBJ1-6; v_gene: TRBV20-1; CDR3aa: CSASGVNSPLHF
j_gene: TRBJ2-1; v_gene: TRBV29-1; CDR3aa: CSAATGGPYNEQFF
j_gene: TRBJ2-5; v_gene: TRBV2; CDR3aa: CAGSEAVATQYF
j_gene: TRBJ2-1; v_gene: TRBV11-1; CDR3aa: CASSLRDRVGSNEQFF
j_gene: TRBJ2-5; v_gene: TRBV10-3; CDR3aa: CAISDRGVGETQYF
j_gene: TRBJ2-7; v_gene: TRBV14; CDR3aa: CASSQNPGAYEQYF
j_gene: TRBJ2-2; v_gene: TRBV3-1; CDR3aa: CASSGKLTGELFF
j_gene: TRBJ2-1; v_gene: TRBV11-1; CDR3aa: CASSSTTGGRGLAGALSYNEQFF
j_gene: TRBJ2-4; v_gene: TRBV20-1; CDR3aa: CSARQGAGENIQYF
j_gene: TRBJ2-4; v_gene: TRBV4-1; CDR3aa: CASSQEGLAGERAKNIQYF
j_gene: TRBJ2-5; v_gene: TRBV5-1; CDR3aa: CASSLAGRGGYQETQYF
j_gene: TRBJ2-7; v_gene: TRBV29-1; CDR3aa: CSAGKGQGGLEQYF
j_gene: TRBJ2-5; v_gene: TRBV10-1; CDR3aa: CASSEGTGIQETQYF
j_gene: TRBJ2-5; v_gene: TRBV7-8; CDR3aa: CASSLVGLAGVETQYF
j_gene: TRBJ2-1; v_gene: TRBV4-1; CDR3aa: CASSQGPGPPRRDEQFF
j_gene: TRBJ2-3; v_gene: TRBV7-2; CDR3aa: CASSPPGTIKDTQYF
j_gene: TRBJ2-1; v_gene: TRBV21-1; CDR3aa: CASSPLSGRVNNEQFF
j_gene: TRBJ2-1; v_gene: TRBV5-1; CDR3aa: CASSLFPSDQQFF
j_gene: TRBJ2-1; v_gene: TRBV20-1; CDR3aa: CSARTSGRNEQFF
j_gene: TRBJ2-1; v_gene: TRBV14; CDR3aa: CASSAYTGSNEQFF
j_gene: TRBJ2-5; v_gene: TRBV2; CDR3aa: CASSDIISAGTQYF
j_gene: TRBJ2-3; v_gene: TRBV7-3; CDR3aa: CASSLTVGIGDTQYF
j_gene: TRBJ2-5; v_gene: TRBV7-7; CDR3aa: CASSLGGGGQETQYF
j_gene: TRBJ2-4; v_gene: TRBV9; CDR3aa: CASSVGPGNGAKNIQYF
j_gene: TRBJ1-2; v_gene: TRBV3-1; CDR3aa: CASSQSTGNNYGYTF
j_gene: TRBJ2-1; v_gene: TRBV5-1; CDR3aa: CASSLQSPYNEQFF
j_gene: TRBJ2-7; v_gene: TRBV14; CDR3aa: CASSQDLDAGEQYF
j_gene: TRBJ2-7; v_gene: TRBV11-2; CDR3aa: CASISRDSGSYEQYF
j_gene: TRBJ2-7; v_gene: TRBV19; CDR3aa: CASSIEGGTGSYEQYF
j_gene: TRBJ2-7; v_gene: TRBV14; CDR3aa: CASSQASGKGSYEQYF
j_gene: TRBJ2-3; v_gene: TRBV28; CDR3aa: CASSLSERLPMWGDTQYF
j_gene: TRBJ1-6; v_gene: TRBV6-5; CDR3aa: CASSYRGSALHF
j_gene: TRBJ2-7; v_gene: TRBV13; CDR3aa: CASSSTDRENAYEQYF
j_gene: TRBJ2-1; v_gene: TRBV6-2/TRBV6-3; CDR3aa: CASSPGLAGTCFSYNEQFF
j_gene: TRBJ2-5; v_gene: TRBV12-3/TRBV12-4; CDR3aa: CASSGGLQETQYF
j_gene: .; v_gene: TRBV3-1; CDR3aa: CASSQDWAGSKETQYF
j_gene: TRBJ2-7; v_gene: TRBV12-3/TRBV12-4; CDR3aa: CASTQTLGEQYF
j_gene: TRBJ2-3; v_gene: TRBV7-3; CDR3aa: CASSLTASGKGDTQYF
j_gene: TRBJ2-1; v_gene: TRBV5-1; CDR3aa: CASSTTGTLGVNEQFF
j_gene: TRBJ1-5; v_gene: TRBV29-1; CDR3aa: CSVRDGNSNQPQHF
j_gene: TRBJ2-7; v_gene: TRBV20-1; CDR3aa: CSAKAHGNEQYF